The entry that follows covers one TCR beta chain sequence. Antigen unknown. The data stem from a study of T cell responses to AZD1222 COVID-19 vaccine. Study details: The analysis combined second doses at about 4 or about 12 weeks.

This CDR3 spans 11 amino acids. CDR1 and CDR2 (germline): ENHRY, SYGVKD. Trimming stripped 6 bases from V and 2 bases from J, with 4 bases between. Study results and limitations: Donors skewed white British and female; clonal diversity was possibly underestimated. Repertoire sampling occurred only after the peak T cell response.

This table comes from immunoSEQ multiplex PCR, and its TCRdb copy is limited to in-frame clones, with some not included. Of roughly 130,000 clones listed, just over 85% are singletons. The source is an adult in good health. The chain uses TRBV10-3 and TRBJ1-1; D is ambiguous. This specimen consisted of peripheral blood, obtained on day 0 of AZD1222 vaccination. The CDR3 here is CAIRDNTEAFF. The CDR3 DNA is TGTGCCATCAGGGACAACACTGAAGCTTTCTTT.